The 31 T cell receptor beta chains listed next were all sequenced from one sample in a study of T cells in Graves' hyperthyroidism and ophthalmopathy. RNA transcripts gave rise to amplified TCR beta CDR3 regions. TCR CDR3 underwent first-round RT-PCR with the HTBI primer set. From the multiplex PCR reads, TCRdb called clonotypes with MiXCR, one entry per CDR3 protein. This table holds about 640,000 distinct CDR3 sequences, less than 25% found once. Sequenced: blood. All receptors come from a man younger than 40 with Graves' ophthalmopathy.

The gene calls are TRBV6-2 or TRBV6-3 and TRBJ2-7, with 13 bases lining up with TRBD2. Trimming at V came to 5 bases and at J to 6 bases, leaving 7 bases not matched to a gene. Germline assignment: CDR1 MNHEY and CDR2 SVGEGT. The CDR3 is 15 residues long. DNA for the CDR3: TGTGCCAGCAGTCCAACTAGCGGGAGGGCCTCCGAGCAGTACTTC. Translated, it gives CASSPTSGRASEQYF.

The chain links TRBV10-3 to TRBJ2-1, with no clear D. V dropped 4 bases and J dropped 0 bases, with 10 bases sitting between them. The CDR3 runs 15 residues. CDR1 ENHRY and CDR2 SYGVKD come from the germline V gene. Written as DNA, the CDR3 is TGTGCCATCAGTGCTGATGTGAGCTCCTACAATGAGCAGTTCTTC. Its protein product is CAISADVSSYNEQFF.

DNA of the CDR3: TGTGCCAGCAGCATGACTAGCGGGAGCCGGTGTGAGCAGTTCTTC. Translated: CASSMTSGSRCEQFF. J is TRBJ2-1 and V is TRBV28, with 12 bases that match TRBD2. CDR1 and CDR2 from the germline V gene are MDHEN and SYDVKM. V dropped 6 bases and J dropped 9; count of bases not matched to a gene: 9. The CDR3 covers 15 residues. Drawing the rest from reference TRBV28 and TRBJ2-1, the complete variable domain is DVKVTQSSRYLVKRTGEKVFLECVQDMDHENMFWYRQDPGLGLRLIYFSYDVKMKEKGDIPEGYSVSREKKERFSLILESASTNQTSMYLCASSMTSGSRCEQFFGPGTRLTVL.

The chain combines TRBV28 with TRBJ2-3, with 14 positions matching TRBD2. The CDR3 length is 16 residues. Germline loops: CDR1 MDHEN, CDR2 SYDVKM. V gave up 5 bases and J gave up 4 bases; unmatched junction bases: 5. CDR3 sequence reads: CASSPPTSGGADTQYF. The DNA of the CDR3 is TGTGCCAGCAGTCCACCGACTAGCGGGGGGGCAGATACGCAGTATTTT.

This clonotype was counted at least ten times. This sequence joins TRBV2 and TRBJ2-5; 11 bases are shared with TRBD2. The CDR3 is 14 amino acids. Trimming at V came to 11 bases and at J to 3 bases, leaving 8 bases not matched to a gene. The germline V gene encodes CDR1 SNHLY and CDR2 FYNNEI. Here the CDR3 DNA reads TGTGCCGGGGATAGCGGGAGGGCCGAAGAGACCCAGTACTTC. Translation gives CAGDSGRAEETQYF.

This clonotype was seen once. The V and J genes are TRBV5-1 and TRBJ2-1; TRBD2 agrees at 8 bases. V shed 7 bases, J shed 3 bases, and the junction held 9 bases outside the gene matches. CDR3 length equals 15 residues. CDR1 is SGHRS and CDR2 is YFSETQ in the germline V gene. The CDR3 reads CASGFTSGVYNEQFF. CDR3 nucleotide sequence: TGCGCCAGCGGATTCACTAGCGGAGTCTACAATGAGCAGTTCTTC.

This clonotype was observed a few times. This sequence joins TRBV20-1 and TRBJ1-2, with no clear D. CDR1 is DFQATT, CDR2 SNEGSKA, per germline (reference sequence). This CDR3 spans 13 amino acids. V lost 3 bases and J 1 base, leaving 9 bases between the germline ends. The CDR3 here is CSASSPSNYGYTF. CDR3 bases: TGCAGTGCTAGCTCTCCCAGTAACTATGGCTACACCTTC.

This clonotype was observed a few times. The gene calls are TRBV6-2 or TRBV6-3 and TRBJ2-1; TRBD1 matches at 7 bases. Germline V lookup: CDR1 MNHEY, CDR2 SVGEGT. Trimming at V came to 5 bases and at J to 4 bases, leaving 8 bases not matched to a gene. This CDR3 is built from 15 residues. As DNA, the CDR3 is TGTGCCAGCAGTCACGGGGACAGAGAATACAATGAGCAGTTCTTC. This encodes CASSHGDREYNEQFF.

The chain couples TRBV20-1 to TRBJ2-3; 9 bases are shared with TRBD2. CDR1 is DFQATT and CDR2 is SNEGSKA in the germline V gene (reference sequence). The length of the CDR3 is 14 residues. V gave up 6 bases and J gave up 2 bases; unmatched junction bases: 6. The CDR3 protein is CSALSGSPTDTQYF. Written as DNA, the CDR3 is TGCAGTGCCCTTAGCGGGAGCCCCACAGATACGCAGTATTTT.

The chain recombines TRBV11-2 with TRBJ2-2, with D possibly being TRBD1 (6 bases). The CDR3 extends over 17 amino acids. The V and J ends lost 3 bases and 0 bases respectively, with 14 bases between them. Germline lookup yields CDR1 SGHAT and CDR2 FQNNGV. In DNA, the CDR3 is TGTGCCAGCAGCTTGAACGAGAGGACAGCGAACACCGGGGAGCTGTTTTTT. Its protein is CASSLNERTANTGELFF.

The rearrangement links TRBV28 to TRBJ1-4; a possible D gene is TRBD1 (6 bases). There are 14 residues in the CDR3. With 5 bases removed from V and 8 bases from J, the gap between germline ends came to 15 bases. The V gene's germline CDR1 is MDHEN and CDR2 SYDVKM. Here the CDR3 reads CASSRDTRGEKLFF. Written as DNA, the CDR3 is TGTGCCAGCAGTCGGGACACTCGAGGGGAAAAACTGTTTTTT.

This clonotype was detected many times. CDR3 DNA: TGTGCCAGCAGCGGCTACTATAGCGGGGCGGGGACCCAGTACTTC. Protein: CASSGYYSGAGTQYF. The chain uses TRBV5-6 and TRBJ2-5; 8 bases are shared with TRBD2. J gave up 7 bases and V 4 bases, and 12 bases lay outside the gene matches. Germline V lookup: CDR1 SGHDT, CDR2 YYEEEE. This CDR3 comprises 15 residues.

Regarding this clonotype: A much larger clone sits a single nucleotide away, making a read error possible. This chain joins TRBV7-2 and TRBJ2-7, with TRBD2 matching 7 bases. This CDR3 region has 16 residues. Germline V gene lookup returns CDR1 SGHTA and CDR2 FQGNSA. J was trimmed by 5 bases and V by 5 bases; bases with no gene match: 15. For the CDR3, the DNA is TGTGCCAGCAGCCAAGGTCGAGGCGGGAGCTTCGACGAGCAGTACTTC. This sequence encodes CASSQGRGGSFDEQYF.

Comment on this clonotype: The junction departs from the called germline gene at one end, perhaps through a read error. The rearrangement joins TRBV15 to TRBJ1-1; D not certain. The germline V gene encodes CDR1 LNHNV and CDR2 YYDKDF (reference sequence). This CDR3 has 15 amino acids. The CDR3 sequence: CATSRGLSLKTEAFF. The CDR3 nucleotides read TGTGCCACCAGCAGGGGCCTATCACTGAAAACTGAAGCTTTCTTT.

This clonotype has only a few counts. This chain uses TRBV12-3 or TRBV12-4 with TRBJ2-5; D not resolved. The CDR3 covers 14 residues. Trimming stripped 6 bases from V and 1 base from J, with 12 bases between. CDR3 sequence: CASSSDTFQETQYF. The CDR3 bases are TGTGCCAGCAGCTCTGACACCTTCCAAGAGACCCAGTACTTC.

The chain links TRBV14 to TRBJ2-2, with 11 bases aligning to TRBD2. J lost 3 bases, V lost 3 bases, and 6 bases had no gene match. In germline, CDR1 is SGHDN, CDR2 FVKESK. The CDR3 totals 17 residues. The CDR3 here is CASSQFTSGRDTGELFF. The CDR3, as DNA: TGTGCCAGCAGCCAGTTCACTAGCGGGAGAGACACCGGGGAGCTGTTTTTT.

This clonotype was observed at least ten times. This chain connects TRBV2 to TRBJ2-7; D unclear. V lost 6 bases, J lost 5 bases, and 8 bases lay in between. Per the germline V gene, CDR1 is SNHLY and CDR2 is FYNNEI. This CDR3 is 11 amino acids long. As DNA, the CDR3 is TGTGCCAGCAGCAATCTTAACGAGCAGTACTTC. Amino acid sequence: CASSNLNEQYF.

Many counts were recorded for this clonotype. The gene calls are TRBV12-3 or TRBV12-4 and TRBJ1-1, with TRBD1 matching 7 bases. The trim removed 5 bases at V and 1 base at J, leaving 4 bases unmatched. The CDR3 spans 14 residues. The CDR3 sequence is CASSDRAANTEAFF. The CDR3 bases are TGTGCCAGCAGTGACAGGGCCGCGAACACTGAAGCTTTCTTT.

This clonotype was counted at least ten times. The chain couples TRBV3-1 to TRBJ2-2, with D perhaps matching TRBD2 (6 bases). The CDR3 has 15 amino acids. The germline V gene has CDR1 LGHDT and CDR2 YNNKEL (reference sequence). V lost 5 bases and J lost 2, with 12 bases in between. This chain's CDR3 is CASSALADNTGELFF. For the CDR3, the DNA is TGTGCCAGCAGCGCGTTAGCGGACAACACCGGGGAGCTGTTTTTT. The whole variable domain, remainder taken from reference TRBV3-1 and TRBJ2-2, is DTAVSQTPKYLVTQMGNDKSIKCEQNLGHDTMYWYKQDSKKFLKIMFSYNNKELIINETVPNRFSPKSPDKAHLNLHINSLELGDSAVYFCASSALADNTGELFFGEGSRLTVL.

As concerns this clonotype: A much larger clone is a single base away; this may be a read error. The rearrangement links TRBV12-3 or TRBV12-4 to TRBJ1-5; possible D gene TRBD1, 6 bases. This CDR3 comprises 14 residues. V gave up 7 bases and J gave up 1 base, with 11 bases separating them. The chain's CDR3 is CASTRDKSNQPQHF. DNA of the CDR3: TGTGCCAGCACCCGGGACAAAAGCAATCAGCCCCAGCATTTT.

The chain has TRBV27 and TRBJ2-3; no definite D call. V shed 5 bases and J shed 6 bases, with 12 bases lying between them. This CDR3 is 13 amino acids long. Per germline, CDR1 MNHEY and CDR2 SMNVEV (reference sequence). CDR3 protein: CASSMAGPDTQYF. As DNA, the CDR3 is TGTGCCAGCAGTATGGCAGGCCCGGATACGCAGTATTTT.

This clonotype was counted ten times or more. V and J are TRBV2 and TRBJ2-3; perhaps TRBD1 as D (6 bases). Deletions cut 7 bases from V and 4 bases from J, with 18 bases between. Germline CDR1 is SNHLY and CDR2 is FYNNEI. This CDR3 is 15 amino acids long. The DNA of the CDR3 is TGTGCCAGCAACATACAGGGAAAAGCTTCAGATACGCAGTATTTT. Protein product: CASNIQGKASDTQYF.

Comments on this clonotype: A much larger clone differs by one base, so this may be a read error. V usage is TRBV27 and J usage is TRBJ1-5; no clear D gene. The CDR3 has 14 amino acids. CDR1 and CDR2 (germline): MNHEY, SMNVEV (reference sequence). Here the CDR3 DNA reads TGTGCCAGCAGTCCTCTTACGGGAGTACAGCCCCGGCATTTT. Translated, it gives CASSPLTGVQPRHF.

This clonotype was detected ten times or more. The chain is built from TRBV5-1 and TRBJ1-2, with D perhaps matching TRBD1 (5 bases). The V and J ends lost 3 bases and 3 bases respectively, with 21 bases between them. This CDR3 is 17 amino acids long. Per germline, CDR1 SGHRS and CDR2 YFSETQ. CDR3: CASSWGDRPSPYYGYTF. The CDR3 DNA reads as TGCGCCAGCAGCTGGGGGGATCGACCGTCCCCATACTATGGCTACACCTTC.

This clonotype was counted at least ten times. V and J are TRBV12-3 or TRBV12-4 and TRBJ2-3; D is perhaps TRBD1 or TRBD2 (6 bases each). The V gene lost 8 bases and the J gene lost 3 bases, with 12 bases spanning the gap. This CDR3 is built from 13 residues. For the CDR3, the DNA is TGTGCCAGCCTGCTAGGGGGGACAGATACGCAGTATTTT. It translates to CASLLGGTDTQYF.

This clonotype has at least ten counts. The chain joins TRBV3-1 to TRBJ1-5; 7 bases are a match to TRBD1. V lost 2 bases to trimming and J lost 3 bases; unmatched junction nucleotides: 7. The CDR3 has 16 residues. Germline CDR1 LGHDT, CDR2 YNNKEL (reference sequence). CDR3 loop: CASSQTTGEINQPQHF. Here the CDR3 DNA reads TGTGCCAGCAGCCAAACCACAGGGGAGATCAATCAGCCCCAGCATTTT.

At least ten counts were recorded for this clonotype. The rearrangement links TRBV2 to TRBJ2-1; TRBD1 agrees at 10 bases. Losses at the gene ends were 7 bases for V and 9 bases for J; bases not matched to a gene: 9. The CDR3 extends over 14 amino acids. Germline CDR1 and CDR2: SNHLY and FYNNEI. DNA for the CDR3: TGTGCCAGCACGATCTCCGGGACAGGGGTTGAGCAGTTCTTC. Translated: CASTISGTGVEQFF.

V and J are TRBV12-3 or TRBV12-4 and TRBJ2-5, with 7 positions matching TRBD2. The CDR3 runs to 15 residues. Trimming at V came to 1 base and at J to 5 bases, leaving 7 bases not matched to a gene. The CDR3 region is CASSLGGGKGETQYF. The CDR3, as DNA: TGTGCCAGCAGTTTAGGGGGGGGGAAAGGGGAGACCCAGTACTTC.

This sequence joins TRBV28 and TRBJ2-4; weak D call: TRBD1 (5 bases). The CDR3 length is 14 residues. Germline V gives CDR1 MDHEN, CDR2 SYDVKM. CDR3 in DNA: TGTGCTTCTAAAGGCCTACCCCCGAAAGGGGTTCAGTACTTC. Residues: CASKGLPPKGVQYF.

This clonotype was seen only a few times. The chain links TRBV6-2 or TRBV6-3 to TRBJ2-7; 9 nucleotides line up with TRBD1. Germline loops: CDR1 MNHEY, CDR2 SVGEGT. This CDR3 has 13 amino acids. The V and J ends lost 4 bases and 9 bases, in that order; junction bases with no gene match: 7. CDR3 nucleotide sequence: TGTGCCAGCAGTTCCGGGACAGGGCGCAGGCAGTACTTC. Amino acids: CASSSGTGRRQYF.

The rearrangement links TRBV27 to TRBJ2-7, with D perhaps matching TRBD2 (6 bases). The CDR3 runs 11 residues. With 7 bases removed from V and 6 bases from J, the gap between germline ends came to 10 bases. CDR1 is MNHEY and CDR2 is SMNVEV in the germline V gene (reference sequence). CDR3 in DNA: TGTGCCAGCAAGGGGACTGTCGAGCAGTACTTC. As protein: CASKGTVEQYF.